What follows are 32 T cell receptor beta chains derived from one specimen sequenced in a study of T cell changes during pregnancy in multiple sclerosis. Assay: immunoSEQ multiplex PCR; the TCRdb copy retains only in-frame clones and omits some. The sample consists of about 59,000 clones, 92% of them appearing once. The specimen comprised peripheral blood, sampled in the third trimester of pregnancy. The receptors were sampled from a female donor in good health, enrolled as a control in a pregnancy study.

CDR3 DNA: TGTGCCAGCAGCGTAGTCGCCTCGGGAACCGGGGAGCTGTTTTTT. This codes for CASSVVASGTGELFF. The rearrangement uses TRBV9 and TRBJ2-2; TRBD2 might be the D (5 bases). The germline V gene encodes CDR1 SGDLS and CDR2 YYNGEE. The ends were cut back, 0 bases at V and 5 bases at J, with 11 bases in the middle. There are 15 residues in the CDR3.

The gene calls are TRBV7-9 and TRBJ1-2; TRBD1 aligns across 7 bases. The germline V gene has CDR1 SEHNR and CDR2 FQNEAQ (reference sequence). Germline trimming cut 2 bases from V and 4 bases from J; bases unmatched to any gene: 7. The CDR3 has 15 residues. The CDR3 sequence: CASSLPDRPSYGYTF. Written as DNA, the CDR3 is TGTGCCAGCAGCTTACCGGACAGGCCCTCCTATGGCTACACCTTC.

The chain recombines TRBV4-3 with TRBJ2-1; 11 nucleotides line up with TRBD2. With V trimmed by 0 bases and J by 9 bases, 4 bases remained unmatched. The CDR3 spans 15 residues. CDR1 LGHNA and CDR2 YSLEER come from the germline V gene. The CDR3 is CASSQEASGGSEQFF. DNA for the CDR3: TGCGCCAGCAGCCAAGAGGCTAGCGGGGGGAGTGAGCAGTTCTTC.

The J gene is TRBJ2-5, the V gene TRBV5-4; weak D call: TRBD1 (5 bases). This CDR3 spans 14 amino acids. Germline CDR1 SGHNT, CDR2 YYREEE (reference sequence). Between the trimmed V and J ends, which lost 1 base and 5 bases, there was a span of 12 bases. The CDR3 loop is CASSLLQGLETQYF. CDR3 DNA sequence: TGTGCCAGCAGCTTGCTCCAGGGATTGGAGACCCAGTACTTC.

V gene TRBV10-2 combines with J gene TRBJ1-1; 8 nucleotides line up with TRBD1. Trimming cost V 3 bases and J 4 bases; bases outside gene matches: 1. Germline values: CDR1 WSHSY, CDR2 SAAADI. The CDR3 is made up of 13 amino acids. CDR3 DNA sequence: TGCGCCAGCAGTGAACAGGGGGGCACTGAAGCTTTCTTT. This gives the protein CASSEQGGTEAFF.

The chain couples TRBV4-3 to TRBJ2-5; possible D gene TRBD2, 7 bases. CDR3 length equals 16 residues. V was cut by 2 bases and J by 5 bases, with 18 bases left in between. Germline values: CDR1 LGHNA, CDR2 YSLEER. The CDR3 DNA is TGCGCCAGCAGCCAACGGGGGGCGAACAGGGTCGAGACCCAGTACTTC. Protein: CASSQRGANRVETQYF.

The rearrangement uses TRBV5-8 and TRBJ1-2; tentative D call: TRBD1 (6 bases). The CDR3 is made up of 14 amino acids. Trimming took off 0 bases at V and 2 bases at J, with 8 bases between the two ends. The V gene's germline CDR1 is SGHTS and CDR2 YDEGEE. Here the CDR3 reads CASSLDRANYGYTF. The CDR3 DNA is TGTGCCAGCAGCTTGGACAGGGCCAACTATGGCTACACCTTC.

The chain's CDR3 is CAWSDRLWPQHF. The CDR3 DNA is TGTGCCTGGAGCGACAGGTTGTGGCCCCAGCATTTT. The chain employs TRBV30 and TRBJ1-5; D is possibly TRBD1 (6 bases). Trimming removed 3 bases at V and 9 bases at J, with 12 bases between. The germline gives CDR1 GTSNPN, CDR2 SVGIG (reference sequence). The CDR3 runs to 12 residues.

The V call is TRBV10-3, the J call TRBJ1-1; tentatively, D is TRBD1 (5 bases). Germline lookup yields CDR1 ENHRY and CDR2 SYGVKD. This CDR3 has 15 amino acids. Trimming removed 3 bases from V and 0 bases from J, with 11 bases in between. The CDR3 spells CAISEYRILNTEAFF. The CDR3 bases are TGTGCCATCAGTGAATACAGGATATTGAACACTGAAGCTTTCTTT.

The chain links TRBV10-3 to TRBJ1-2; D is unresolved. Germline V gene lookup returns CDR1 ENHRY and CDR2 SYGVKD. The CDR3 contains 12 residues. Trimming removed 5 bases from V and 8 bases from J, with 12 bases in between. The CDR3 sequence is CAISITSGGYTF. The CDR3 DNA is TGTGCCATCAGTATAACCAGCGGGGGCTACACCTTC.

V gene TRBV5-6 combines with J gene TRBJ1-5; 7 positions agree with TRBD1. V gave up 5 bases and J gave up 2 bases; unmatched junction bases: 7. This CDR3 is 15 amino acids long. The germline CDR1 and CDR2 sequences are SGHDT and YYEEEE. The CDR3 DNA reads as TGTGCCAGCAGTTTGAAGGGGGCAGGCAATCAGCCCCAGCATTTT. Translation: CASSLKGAGNQPQHF. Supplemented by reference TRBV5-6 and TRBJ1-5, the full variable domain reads DAGVTQSPTHLIKTRGQQVTLRCSPKSGHDTVSWYQQALGQGPQFIFQYYEEEERQRGNFPDRFSGHQFPNYSSELNVNALLLGDSALYLCASSLKGAGNQPQHFGDGTRLSIL.

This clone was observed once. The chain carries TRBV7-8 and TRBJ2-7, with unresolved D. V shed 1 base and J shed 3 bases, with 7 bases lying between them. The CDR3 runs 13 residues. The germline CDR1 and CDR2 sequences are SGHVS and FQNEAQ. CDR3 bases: TGTGCCAGCAGCTTAGAAAGGAGCTACGAGCAGTACTTC. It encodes CASSLERSYEQYF.

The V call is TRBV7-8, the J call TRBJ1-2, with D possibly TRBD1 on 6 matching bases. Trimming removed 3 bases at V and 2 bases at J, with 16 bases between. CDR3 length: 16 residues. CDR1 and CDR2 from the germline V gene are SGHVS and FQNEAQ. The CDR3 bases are TGTGCCAGCAGCTTCGCGGGGGCAGGGCAGAACTATGGCTACACCTTC. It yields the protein CASSFAGAGQNYGYTF.

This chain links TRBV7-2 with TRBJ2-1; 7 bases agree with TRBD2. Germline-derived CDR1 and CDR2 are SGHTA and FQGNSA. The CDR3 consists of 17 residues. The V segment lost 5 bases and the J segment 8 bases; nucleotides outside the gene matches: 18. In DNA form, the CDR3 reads TGTGCCAGCAGCCCCGATAGGGCGGGAGTCTTAGAGGATGAGCAGTTCTTC. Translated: CASSPDRAGVLEDEQFF.

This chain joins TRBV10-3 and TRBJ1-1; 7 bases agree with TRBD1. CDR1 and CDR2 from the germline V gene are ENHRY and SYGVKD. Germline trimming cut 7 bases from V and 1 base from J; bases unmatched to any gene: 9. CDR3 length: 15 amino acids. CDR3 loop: CAITMERTGNTEAFF. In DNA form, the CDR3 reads TGTGCCATCACGATGGAGAGGACAGGGAACACTGAAGCTTTCTTT.

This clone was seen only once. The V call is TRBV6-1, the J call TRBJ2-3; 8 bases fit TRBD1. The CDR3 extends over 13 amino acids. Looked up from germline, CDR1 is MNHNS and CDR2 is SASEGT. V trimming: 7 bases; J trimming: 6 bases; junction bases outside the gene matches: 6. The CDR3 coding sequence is TGTGCCAGCACTCGACAGGGGACGGATACGCAGTATTTT. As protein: CASTRQGTDTQYF.

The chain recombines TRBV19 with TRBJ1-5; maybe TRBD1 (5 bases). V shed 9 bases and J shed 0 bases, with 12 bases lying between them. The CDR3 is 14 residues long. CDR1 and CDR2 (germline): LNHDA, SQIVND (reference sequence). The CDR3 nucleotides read TGTGCCAGCCAAGGGGAATATAGCAATCAGCCCCAGCATTTT. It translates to CASQGEYSNQPQHF.

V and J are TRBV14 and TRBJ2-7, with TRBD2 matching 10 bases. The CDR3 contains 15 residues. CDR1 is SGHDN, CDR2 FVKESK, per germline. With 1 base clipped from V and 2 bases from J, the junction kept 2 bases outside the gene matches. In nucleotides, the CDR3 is TGTGCCAGCAGCCAAGCACTAGCGGGGCCCTACGAGCAGTACTTC. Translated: CASSQALAGPYEQYF.

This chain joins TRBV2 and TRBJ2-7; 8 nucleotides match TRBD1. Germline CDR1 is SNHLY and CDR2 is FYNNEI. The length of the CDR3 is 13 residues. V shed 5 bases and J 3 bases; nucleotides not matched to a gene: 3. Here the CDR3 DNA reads TGTGCCAGCAGTCCAGGGGGCGGCTACGAGCAGTACTTC. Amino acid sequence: CASSPGGGYEQYF.

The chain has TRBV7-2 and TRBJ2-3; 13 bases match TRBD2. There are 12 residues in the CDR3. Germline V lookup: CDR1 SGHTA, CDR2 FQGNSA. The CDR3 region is CATTSGGPTQYF. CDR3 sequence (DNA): TGTGCTACGACTAGCGGGGGGCCCACGCAGTATTTT.

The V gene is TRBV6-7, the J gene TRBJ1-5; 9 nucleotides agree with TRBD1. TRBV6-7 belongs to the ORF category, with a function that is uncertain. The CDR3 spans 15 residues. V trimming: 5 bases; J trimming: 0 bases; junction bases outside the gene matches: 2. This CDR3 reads CASSHRGHSNQPQHF. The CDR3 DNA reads TGTGCCAGCAGTCACAGGGGGCATAGCAATCAGCCCCAGCATTTT.

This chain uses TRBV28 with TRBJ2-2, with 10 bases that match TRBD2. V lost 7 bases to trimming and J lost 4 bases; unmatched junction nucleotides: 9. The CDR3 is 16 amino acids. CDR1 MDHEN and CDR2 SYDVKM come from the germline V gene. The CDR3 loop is CASIKPSGGLTGELFF. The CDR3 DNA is TGTGCCAGCATTAAACCTAGCGGGGGACTCACCGGGGAGCTGTTTTTT.

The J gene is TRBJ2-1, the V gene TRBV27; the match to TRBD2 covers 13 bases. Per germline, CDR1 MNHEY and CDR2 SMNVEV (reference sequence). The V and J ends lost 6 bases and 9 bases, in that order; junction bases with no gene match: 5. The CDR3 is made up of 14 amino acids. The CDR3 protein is CASRLAGGPGEQFF. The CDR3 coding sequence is TGTGCCAGCAGACTAGCGGGAGGGCCCGGTGAGCAGTTCTTC.

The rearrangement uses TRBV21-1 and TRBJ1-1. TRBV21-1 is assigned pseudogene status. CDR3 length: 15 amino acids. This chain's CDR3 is CASSKVGREDTEAFF. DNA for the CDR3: TGTGCCAGCAGCAAAGTGGGAAGGGAGGACACTGAAGCTTTCTTT.

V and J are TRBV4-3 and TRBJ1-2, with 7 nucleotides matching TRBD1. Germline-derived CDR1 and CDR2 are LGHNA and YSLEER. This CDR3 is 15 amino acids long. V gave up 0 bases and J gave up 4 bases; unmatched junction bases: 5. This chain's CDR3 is CASSQDRQGGYGYTF. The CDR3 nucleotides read TGCGCCAGCAGCCAAGATCGGCAGGGGGGCTATGGCTACACCTTC.

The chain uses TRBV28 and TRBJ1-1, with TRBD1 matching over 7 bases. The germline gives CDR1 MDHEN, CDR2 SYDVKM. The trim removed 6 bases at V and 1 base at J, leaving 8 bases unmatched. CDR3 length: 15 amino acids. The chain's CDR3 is CASRYRGISNTEAFF. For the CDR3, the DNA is TGTGCCAGCAGGTACAGGGGAATTTCGAACACTGAAGCTTTCTTT.

Here the CDR3 reads CASSQAQNTEAFF. As DNA, the CDR3 is TGCGCCAGCAGCCAAGCCCAGAACACTGAAGCTTTCTTT. The chain has TRBV4-3 and TRBJ1-1; D not certain. Looked up from germline, CDR1 is LGHNA and CDR2 is YSLEER. Between the trimmed V and J ends, which lost 1 base and 1 base, there was a span of 4 bases. This CDR3 has 13 amino acids.

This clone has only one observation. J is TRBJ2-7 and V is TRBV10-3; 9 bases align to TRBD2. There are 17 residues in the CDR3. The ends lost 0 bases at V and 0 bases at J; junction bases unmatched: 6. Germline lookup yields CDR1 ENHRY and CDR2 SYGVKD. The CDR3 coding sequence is TGTGCCATCAGTGAGTCGCAAGCGGGAGGCCTCTCCTACGAGCAGTACTTC. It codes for CAISESQAGGLSYEQYF.

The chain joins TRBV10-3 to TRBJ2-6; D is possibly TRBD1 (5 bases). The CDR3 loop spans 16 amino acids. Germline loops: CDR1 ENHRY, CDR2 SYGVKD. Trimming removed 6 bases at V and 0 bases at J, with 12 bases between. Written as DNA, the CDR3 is TGTGCCATCAGCGCAGGGTCCCGCTCTGGGGCCAACGTCCTGACTTTC. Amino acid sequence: CAISAGSRSGANVLTF.

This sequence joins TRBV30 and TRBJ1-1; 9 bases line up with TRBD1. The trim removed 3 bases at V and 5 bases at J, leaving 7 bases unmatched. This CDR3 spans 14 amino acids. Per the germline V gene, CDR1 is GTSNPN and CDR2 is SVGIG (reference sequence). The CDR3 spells CAWRIQGAGTEAFF. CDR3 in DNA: TGTGCCTGGAGGATACAGGGGGCAGGTACTGAAGCTTTCTTT.

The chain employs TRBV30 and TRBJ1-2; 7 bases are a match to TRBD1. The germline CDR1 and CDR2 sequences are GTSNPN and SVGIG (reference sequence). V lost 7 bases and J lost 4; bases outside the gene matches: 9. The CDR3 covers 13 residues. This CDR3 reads CAFRQGEGYGYTF. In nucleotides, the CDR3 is TGTGCCTTCAGACAGGGCGAGGGCTATGGCTACACCTTC.

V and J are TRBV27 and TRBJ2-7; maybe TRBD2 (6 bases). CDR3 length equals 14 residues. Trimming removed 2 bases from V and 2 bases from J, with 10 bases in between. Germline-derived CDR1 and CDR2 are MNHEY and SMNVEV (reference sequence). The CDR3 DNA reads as TGTGCCAGCAGTTTAGCGGGGAGGACCTACGAGCAGTACTTC. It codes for CASSLAGRTYEQYF.